The clone carrying this T cell receptor (beta chain) occurred many times. Between the trimmed V and J ends, which lost 2 bases and 6 bases, there was a span of 10 bases. There are 12 residues in the CDR3. Germline V gives CDR1 DFQATT, CDR2 SNEGSKA (reference sequence). The record originates from a study of T cells in Graves' hyperthyroidism and ophthalmopathy. From RNA transcripts, TCR beta CDR3 regions were amplified. Primed by the HTBI set, a first-round RT-PCR was run on the TCR CDR3. TCRdb re-analysed the multiplex PCR reads in MiXCR, keeping a single row per CDR3 protein. The table shows 250,000 to 300,000 distinct CDR3 sequences, with less than 15% occurring only once.

V is TRBV20-1 and J is TRBJ1-2; no reliable D call. This TCR came from a woman in her 30s with Graves' hyperthyroidism that later progressed to Graves' ophthalmopathy. Source material: blood. CDR3: CSARLGLDGYTF. The CDR3 DNA is TGCAGTGCTAGACTTGGTTTGGATGGCTACACCTTC.